The clone carrying this TCR beta chain was detected many times. Its specificity is not known. Germline and junction disagree at one end, which may indicate a read error. Ophthalmopathy donors were characterized by moderate-to-severe activity, CAS of at least 3, NOSPECS of at least 4, and duration under 3 months. PBMCs had their origin in fresh peripheral blood (roughly 10 ml). This specimen belongs to a study of Graves' ophthalmopathy and Graves' hyperthyroidism. The germline CDR1 and CDR2 sequences are PRHDT and FYEKMQ (reference sequence). CDR3 length: 13 amino acids. RNA served as the template for amplifying TCR beta CDR3 regions. An opening RT-PCR round employed HTBI primers and preceded a second-round multiplex PCR. Via MiXCR, TCRdb re-called the multiplex PCR reads, giving one row per CDR3 protein. This sample has hundreds of thousands of distinct CDR3 sequences, with approximately 14% found just once.

Findings and limits, study-wide: Ophthalmopathy progression cases were predicted by the model with about 70% sensitivity and 72% to 80% specificity. Blood contained most expanded thyroid clonotypes exceeding 0.001 frequency.

The chain couples TRBV13 to TRBJ2-5, with 7 bases fitting TRBD1. The source of this sequence is a woman aged 30 to 39 with Graves' ophthalmopathy. The sample comprised blood. The CDR3 nucleotides are TGCGCCAGCAGCTCGACAGGGACCGAGACCCAGTACTTC. Translating gives CASSSTGTETQYF.